Below, 19 T cell receptor beta chains from the same sample are listed, as sequenced in a study of T cell repertoires in aging, cancer and after chemotherapy. Multiplex touch-down PCR with TRB-A/B primers amplified rearranged V-D-J TRB sequences. TCRdb recomputed calls from the multiplex PCR reads with MiXCR, one row per CDR3 protein. The sample lists about 9,500 distinct CDR3 sequences, roughly a third occurring once. TCR beta rearrangements were amplified from peripheral blood genomic DNA. Sequencing used blood. The receptors stem from a human donor in good health.

The chain joins TRBV6-5 to TRBJ2-1; 9 bases line up with TRBD2. Germline V CDR1 and CDR2: MNHEY, SVGAGI. V lost 4 bases and J lost 7; bases outside the gene matches: 8. The CDR3 spans 15 residues. The CDR3 bases are TGTGCCAGCAGTTTGACCATAGCGGGGGCGAATGAGCAGTTCTTC. Translation: CASSLTIAGANEQFF.

There are a few counts of this clonotype. The chain joins TRBV5-5 to TRBJ1-2; TRBD1 agrees at 10 bases. The V and J ends lost 0 bases and 0 bases, in that order; junction bases with no gene match: 8. CDR1 and CDR2 from the germline V gene are SGHKS and YYEKEE (reference sequence). The CDR3 runs 18 residues. CDR3 coding DNA: TGTGCCAGCAGCTTGGTCGGGACAGGGGCTCGAGCTAACTATGGCTACACCTTC. It yields the protein CASSLVGTGARANYGYTF.

The genes are TRBV5-1 and TRBJ2-1, with D possibly matching TRBD2 (5 bases). The CDR3 runs to 14 residues. The V end was cut by 6 bases, the J end by 2 bases, with 12 bases between. Per the germline V gene, CDR1 is SGHRS and CDR2 is YFSETQ. The CDR3 protein is CASMVGVAYNEQFF. CDR3 DNA: TGCGCCAGCATGGTCGGGGTTGCCTACAATGAGCAGTTCTTC.

This sequence joins TRBV7-9 and TRBJ2-5; 10 bases match TRBD1. Trimming removed 6 bases from V and 4 bases from J; junction bases left unmatched: 5. Germline V CDR1 and CDR2: SEHNR, FQNEAQ (reference sequence). This CDR3 contains 14 residues. CDR3 nucleotides: TGTGCCAGCAGAGGGACAGGGGCCCGAGAGACCCAGTACTTC. This translates into CASRGTGARETQYF.

This clonotype was observed a few times. The CDR3 coding sequence is TGTGCCAGCCGAGCAGGGGGGTATGAGCAGTTCTTC. Its protein product is CASRAGGYEQFF. This sequence joins TRBV6-5 and TRBJ2-1; D possibly corresponds to TRBD1 (7 bases). From germline, CDR1 is MNHEY and CDR2 SVGAGI. Trimming shortened V by 8 bases and J by 8 bases, and 13 bases separated the two germline ends. CDR3 size: 12 residues.

Only a few counts were recorded for this clonotype. CDR3 in amino acids: CSVCWGGLLDEAFF. CDR3 coding DNA: TGCAGCGTTTGTTGGGGAGGGCTGTTAGATGAAGCTTTCTTT. The chain carries TRBV29-1 and TRBJ1-1; D is undetermined. V gave up 5 bases and J gave up 7 bases, with 20 bases separating them. CDR1 is SQVTM, CDR2 ANQGSEA, per germline. CDR3 size: 14 residues. Full variable domain (remainder filled in from reference TRBV29-1 and TRBJ1-1): SAVISQKPSRDICQRGTSLTIQCQVDSQVTMMFWYRQQPGQSLTLIATANQGSEATYESGFVIDKFPISRPNLTFSTLTVSNMSPEDSSIYLCSVCWGGLLDEAFFGQGTRLTVV.

By share, this clonotype counts as medium-sized. This chain joins TRBV12-3 or TRBV12-4 and TRBJ1-6; no definite D call. The germline V and J ends were trimmed by 3 bases and 10 bases, with 4 bases remaining between them. This CDR3 is 11 amino acids long. The CDR3 spells CASSFTSPLHF. The CDR3 DNA follows: TGTGCCAGCAGTTTTACATCACCCCTCCACTTT.

This clonotype came up a few times. The chain employs TRBV5-5 and TRBJ2-7; unclear D gene. With 1 base removed from V and 2 bases from J, the gap between germline ends came to 4 bases. Germline CDR1 SGHKS, CDR2 YYEKEE (reference sequence). The CDR3 extends over 12 amino acids. The CDR3 loop reads CASSLYPYEQYF. The CDR3 region has the DNA TGTGCCAGCAGCTTGTACCCCTACGAGCAGTACTTC. The complete variable domain, with remaining parts taken from reference TRBV5-5 and TRBJ2-7, reads DAGVTQSPTHLIKTRGQQVTLRCSPISGHKSVSWYQQVLGQGPQFIFQYYEKEERGRGNFPDRFSARQFPNYSSELNVNALLLGDSALYLCASSLYPYEQYFGPGTRLTVT.

By share, this clonotype counts as medium-sized. The CDR3 here is CASSRAGAGANVLTF. CDR3 in DNA: TGTGCCAGCAGTCGTGCAGGGGCTGGGGCCAACGTCCTGACTTTC. The V gene is TRBV5-6, the J gene TRBJ2-6, with D perhaps matching TRBD1 (6 bases). Germline CDR1 SGHDT, CDR2 YYEEEE. This CDR3 is 15 amino acids long. V shed 5 bases and J shed 2 bases, with 11 bases lying between them.

This clonotype has a handful of counts. The V gene is TRBV27, the J gene TRBJ1-2; 11 bases align to TRBD1. Germline assignment: CDR1 MNHEY and CDR2 SMNVEV (reference sequence). V gave up 5 bases and J gave up 8 bases; unmatched junction bases: 7. The CDR3 is made up of 14 amino acids. DNA for the CDR3: TGTGCCAGCAGTAGGACAGGGGGCCCCCTGGGCTACACCTTC. Amino acid sequence: CASSRTGGPLGYTF.

This clonotype appeared a few times. The chain recombines TRBV12-3 or TRBV12-4 with TRBJ1-2; D perhaps matches TRBD1 (5 bases). Trimming stripped 6 bases from V and 4 bases from J, with 12 bases between. This CDR3 is 13 amino acids long. CDR3 coding DNA: TGTGCCAGCAGGGCTGGGACCTCCTATGGCTACACCTTC. Translated: CASRAGTSYGYTF.

This clonotype was seen more than once but under ten times. The chain employs TRBV30 and TRBJ2-7; 9 positions match TRBD1. V was pared by 7 bases and J by 6 bases, with 13 bases of the junction left unmatched. The length of the CDR3 is 14 residues. Germline CDR1 reads GTSNPN; CDR2 reads SVGIG (reference sequence). The DNA of the CDR3 is TGTGCCTCTTCCAGGGGGGACAGGGTGGTCGAGCAGTACTTC. Translated: CASSRGDRVVEQYF.

As to this clonotype: A junction boundary mismatches the germline segment, possibly from a read error. The chain recombines TRBV5-3 with TRBJ1-1, with D possibly being TRBD1 (5 bases). Being an ORF, TRBV5-3 has a function that is uncertain. This CDR3 is built from 20 residues. Here the CDR3 DNA reads TGCGCCAGCAGCGTACGGGGCAGCATTTACACACCCATCCCGGGCACTGAAGCTTTCTTT. Translation: CASSVRGSIYTPIPGTEAFF.

This chain connects TRBV20-1 to TRBJ1-5, with 11 nucleotides matching TRBD1. Trimming at V came to 4 bases and at J to 5 bases, leaving 7 bases not matched to a gene. The V gene's germline CDR1 is DFQATT and CDR2 SNEGSKA (reference sequence). The CDR3 length is 15 residues. CDR3 amino acids: CSATSGTGGHQPQHF. CDR3 nucleotides: TGCAGTGCTACCTCCGGGACAGGGGGTCATCAGCCCCAGCATTTT.

The V and J genes are TRBV30 and TRBJ1-2; D call uncertain. There are 12 residues in the CDR3. V lost 3 bases and J 4 bases, leaving 9 bases between the germline ends. Germline V gene data show CDR1 as GTSNPN and CDR2 as SVGIG (reference sequence). CDR3 residues: CAWSPGLYGYTF. The CDR3 DNA follows: TGTGCCTGGAGCCCCGGACTCTATGGCTACACCTTC.

The chain has TRBV6-2 or TRBV6-3 and TRBJ2-7, with a weak D call TRBD2 (6 bases). Trimming took 7 bases from V and 2 from J, leaving 15 bases between them. CDR1 and CDR2 from the germline V gene are MNHEY and SVGEGT. CDR3 length equals 14 residues. CDR3 in DNA: TGTGCCAGCAATCGGCAGGCGGGACCCTACGAGCAGTACTTC. It translates to CASNRQAGPYEQYF.

V is TRBV5-1 and J is TRBJ2-7; 9 bases line up with TRBD1. The V segment lost 3 bases and the J segment 4 bases; nucleotides outside the gene matches: 8. Germline V lookup: CDR1 SGHRS, CDR2 YFSETQ. The CDR3 length is 15 residues. CDR3: CASSSGQGPGYEQYF. As DNA, the CDR3 is TGCGCCAGCAGCTCCGGACAGGGGCCGGGGTACGAGCAGTACTTC.

The CDR3 DNA reads TGTGCCAGCAGCCCCGTACGCAGGTCAAACAATGAGCAGTTCTTC. It is translated as CASSPVRRSNNEQFF. This chain uses TRBV6-5 with TRBJ2-1, with unresolved D. There are 15 residues in the CDR3. Germline lookup yields CDR1 MNHEY and CDR2 SVGAGI. V lost 6 bases and J lost 5, with 17 bases in between.

V usage is TRBV11-3 and J usage is TRBJ2-1; 9 bases match TRBD1. Trimming cost V 4 bases and J 5 bases; bases outside gene matches: 6. CDR3 length equals 15 residues. Per the germline V gene, CDR1 is SGHNT and CDR2 is YENEEA. Here the CDR3 reads CASSSPRQGDNEQFF. CDR3 bases: TGTGCCAGCAGCTCCCCCAGACAGGGGGACAATGAGCAGTTCTTC.